One and the same sample provided the 26 T cell receptor beta chains below, sequenced in a study of neurological immune-mediated disorders. TCRdb re-called the 5' RACE reads with MiXCR, one entry per CDR3 protein. The repertoire holds 74,000 or so distinct CDR3 sequences, about 9% seen once, with 1.7% in the top ten. Sequencing was performed on PBMCs. The source of these receptors is a man aged 45 to 65 in good health.

About this clonotype itself: The junction departs from the called germline gene at one end, perhaps through a read error. The chain joins TRBV14 to TRBJ2-3, with D unresolved. The CDR3 is 12 residues long. Germline CDR1 and CDR2: SGHDN and FVKESK. CDR3 sequence (DNA): TGTGCCAGCAACCAAGGCCTCACTCGGCAGTATTTT. Amino acids: CASNQGLTRQYF.

This clonotype was found many times. The CDR3 loop reads CASRSPGQGGGYTF. As DNA, the CDR3 is TGTGCCAGCAGATCTCCGGGACAGGGAGGTGGCTACACCTTC. The rearrangement links TRBV7-3 to TRBJ1-2, with 9 bases fitting TRBD1. The CDR3 has 14 residues. Per germline, CDR1 SGHTA and CDR2 FQGTGA. V lost 6 bases to trimming and J lost 7 bases; unmatched junction nucleotides: 9.

In this sample, this clonotype turned up many times. This sequence joins TRBV7-2 and TRBJ2-1, with D perhaps TRBD1 (5 bases). The germline V gene has CDR1 SGHTA and CDR2 FQGNSA. The ends were cut back, 5 bases at V and 0 bases at J, with 14 bases in the middle. The CDR3 runs 16 residues. The CDR3 nucleotides read TGTGCCAGCAGCCCTAGGGGAAGGTTCTCCTACAATGAGCAGTTCTTC. Amino acids: CASSPRGRFSYNEQFF.

The sample holds a few counts of this clonotype. J is TRBJ2-7 and V is TRBV18; 9 bases align to TRBD1. The V gene's germline CDR1 is KGHSH and CDR2 LQKENI. V was clipped by 4 bases and J by 3 bases; unmatched bases: 4. The CDR3 covers 14 residues. The CDR3 protein is CASSRGTGSYEQYF. DNA for the CDR3: TGTGCCAGCTCACGTGGGACAGGGAGCTACGAGCAGTACTTC.

The chain has TRBV27 and TRBJ2-7, with 11 nucleotides matching TRBD1. Germline CDR1 is MNHEY and CDR2 is SMNVEV (reference sequence). The V segment lost 4 bases and the J segment 5 bases; nucleotides outside the gene matches: 10. The CDR3 loop spans 16 amino acids. CDR3 nucleotide sequence: TGTGCCAGCAGTTCCATCCCGGGACAGGGGGGCCACGAGCAGTACTTC. Translated, it gives CASSSIPGQGGHEQYF.

This clonotype was counted many times. The gene calls are TRBV6-1 and TRBJ1-1, with 11 bases fitting TRBD1. CDR1 and CDR2 from the germline V gene are MNHNS and SASEGT. The CDR3 extends over 15 amino acids. V shed 7 bases and J 3 bases; nucleotides not matched to a gene: 7. CDR3 residues: CASKLPGQGDTEAFF. Written as DNA, the CDR3 is TGTGCCAGCAAGCTCCCGGGACAGGGGGACACTGAAGCTTTCTTT.

This clonotype was counted ten times or more. This chain links TRBV5-1 with TRBJ1-5; D unclear. This CDR3 is built from 9 residues. Germline CDR1 and CDR2: SGHRS and YFSETQ. Trimming cost V 10 bases and J 7 bases, with 6 bases left between them. The CDR3 DNA sequence: TGCGCCCCCCAGCAGCCCCAGCATTTT. It translates to CAPQQPQHF.

Turning to this clonotype: The final CDR3 position lacks the conserved phenylalanine or tryptophan, pointing to a likely read error. The chain uses TRBV5-1 and TRBJ2-1, with D perhaps TRBD1 (5 bases). CDR1 is SGHRS and CDR2 is YFSETQ in the germline V gene. This CDR3 has 13 amino acids. V lost 3 bases, J lost 9 bases, and 13 bases lay in between. The CDR3 coding sequence is TGCGCCAGCAGCTCGGACATCCGCGGTGAGCAGTTCCTC. It translates to CASSSDIRGEQFL.

This clonotype came up many times. The J gene is TRBJ2-1, the V gene TRBV10-3, with 12 positions matching TRBD2. J gave up 7 bases and V 4 bases, and 8 bases lay outside the gene matches. Germline V CDR1 and CDR2: ENHRY, SYGVKD. The CDR3 is made up of 16 amino acids. The CDR3 DNA reads TGTGCCATCAGTGGAGCCGGGACTAGCGGGTGGAATGAGCAGTTCTTC. Amino acids: CAISGAGTSGWNEQFF.

In this sample, this clonotype turned up many times. The rearrangement links TRBV12-3 or TRBV12-4 to TRBJ1-2; no clear D. This CDR3 is 13 amino acids long. Trimming cost V 2 bases and J 0 bases, with 4 bases left between them. The CDR3 bases are TGTGCCAGCAGTTTAACAGCTAACTATGGCTACACCTTC. Protein product: CASSLTANYGYTF.

The table lists this clonotype with many counts. The chain carries TRBV5-1 and TRBJ2-3; 10 bases are shared with TRBD2. V gave up 2 bases and J gave up 10 bases; unmatched junction bases: 10. The germline gives CDR1 SGHRS, CDR2 YFSETQ. This CDR3 contains 15 residues. The CDR3 sequence is CASSFLLAGEEAQYF. In DNA form, the CDR3 reads TGCGCCAGCAGCTTCTTGCTAGCGGGAGAGGAGGCGCAGTATTTT.

This clonotype was detected ten times or more. This sequence joins TRBV28 and TRBJ1-5; D unresolved. Germline-derived CDR1 and CDR2 are MDHEN and SYDVKM. Trimming cost V 1 base and J 1 base, with 2 bases left between them. The CDR3 consists of 13 residues. The CDR3 loop is CASSLFSNQPQHF. CDR3 coding DNA: TGTGCCAGCAGTTTATTCAGCAATCAGCCCCAGCATTTT.

This clonotype was recorded at least ten times. The chain employs TRBV7-8 and TRBJ2-5; 11 bases match TRBD2. From germline, CDR1 is SGHVS and CDR2 FQNEAQ. With 1 base clipped from V and 4 bases from J, the junction kept 2 bases outside the gene matches. The length of the CDR3 is 15 residues. Written as DNA, the CDR3 is TGTGCCAGCAGCTTAGACCTAGCGGGGGGAGAGACCCAGTACTTC. Translating gives CASSLDLAGGETQYF.

Ten or more counts support this clonotype. The rearrangement joins TRBV7-3 to TRBJ1-2; no clear D. CDR1 and CDR2 (germline): SGHTA, FQGTGA. This CDR3 region has 14 residues. V dropped 5 bases and J dropped 5 bases, with 15 bases sitting between them. The CDR3: CASSPRGLEYGYTF. In nucleotides, the CDR3 is TGTGCCAGCAGCCCCCGAGGGTTGGAGTATGGCTACACCTTC.

There are many counts of this clonotype. The chain links TRBV9 to TRBJ2-5; the D is unclear. Looked up from germline, CDR1 is SGDLS and CDR2 is YYNGEE. The CDR3 totals 12 residues. V lost 4 bases and J 8 bases, leaving 12 bases between the germline ends. CDR3 DNA: TGTGCCAGCAGCCCCTCGACGAGCACCCAGTACTTC. This sequence encodes CASSPSTSTQYF.

This clonotype was observed many times. The chain carries TRBV20-1 and TRBJ1-2, with a possible D match to TRBD1 (5 bases). The V gene lost 1 base and the J gene lost 1 base, with 10 bases spanning the gap. This CDR3 contains 14 residues. The germline gives CDR1 DFQATT, CDR2 SNEGSKA (reference sequence). The CDR3 region is CSARGDSLNYGYTF. CDR3 DNA: TGCAGTGCTAGAGGCGACAGCCTTAACTATGGCTACACCTTC.

Many counts were recorded for this clonotype. The gene calls are TRBV7-6 and TRBJ2-1, with TRBD2 matching 9 bases. The length of the CDR3 is 17 residues. Looked up from germline, CDR1 is SGHVS and CDR2 is FNYEAQ. V gave up 5 bases and J gave up 10 bases; unmatched junction bases: 18. CDR3: CASSPQGGAGGEGEQFF. As DNA, the CDR3 is TGTGCCAGCAGCCCGCAGGGTGGAGCGGGGGGCGAAGGAGAGCAGTTCTTC.

In this sample, this clonotype turned up many times. The chain employs TRBV7-7 and TRBJ2-5; 8 bases agree with TRBD2. Trimming at V came to 5 bases and at J to 1 base, leaving 6 bases not matched to a gene. The CDR3 is 15 residues long. Germline CDR1 SSHAT, CDR2 FNYEAQ (reference sequence). CDR3 amino acids: CASSPRGAFQETQYF. The CDR3 bases are TGTGCCAGCAGCCCGCGGGGGGCCTTCCAAGAGACCCAGTACTTC.

This clonotype was seen repeatedly, ten times or more. The V gene is TRBV20-1, the J gene TRBJ1-4; the D is unclear. Germline V gives CDR1 DFQATT, CDR2 SNEGSKA (reference sequence). The CDR3 runs 14 residues. V lost 3 bases and J 7 bases, leaving 15 bases between the germline ends. CDR3 protein: CSASPGGGIEKLFF. The CDR3 DNA is TGCAGTGCTAGTCCGGGAGGAGGTATTGAAAAACTGTTTTTT.

This clonotype was recorded many times. This chain links TRBV28 with TRBJ1-1; 8 bases are shared with TRBD1. CDR3 length: 12 amino acids. The germline V gene encodes CDR1 MDHEN and CDR2 SYDVKM. J gave up 8 bases and V 3 bases, and 2 bases lay outside the gene matches. The CDR3, as DNA: TGTGCCAGCAGTTTCCGGGACAGGGAAGCTTTCTTT. Translation: CASSFRDREAFF. The whole variable domain, filled in from reference TRBV28 and TRBJ1-1, reads DVKVTQSSRYLVKRTGEKVFLECVQDMDHENMFWYRQDPGLGLRLIYFSYDVKMKEKGDIPEGYSVSREKKERFSLILESASTNQTSMYLCASSFRDREAFFGQGTRLTVV.

Many counts were recorded for this clonotype. The rearrangement joins TRBV5-1 to TRBJ1-1; 9 bases are shared with TRBD1. The germline V gene encodes CDR1 SGHRS and CDR2 YFSETQ. The CDR3 totals 14 residues. J was trimmed by 3 bases and V by 3 bases; bases with no gene match: 3. Here the CDR3 reads CASSSQGADTEAFF. As DNA, the CDR3 is TGCGCCAGCAGCTCACAGGGGGCGGACACTGAAGCTTTCTTT.

This clonotype was observed many times. The chain joins TRBV12-3 or TRBV12-4 to TRBJ2-3; 10 bases are shared with TRBD2. After removal of 4 bases from V and 3 bases from J, the junction contained 7 bases not matched to a gene. This CDR3 region has 16 residues. CDR3 nucleotides: TGTGCCAGCAGTTCAACGAGCGGGGGGGAGACAGATACGCAGTATTTT. It codes for CASSSTSGGETDTQYF.

As DNA, the CDR3 is TGTGCCAGCAGTTTAGGACGGCCTTCTACCCGCTACGAGCAGTACTTC. Encoded protein: CASSLGRPSTRYEQYF. The V and J genes are TRBV2 and TRBJ2-7; D unresolved. Germline values: CDR1 SNHLY, CDR2 FYNNEI. Trimming left V 5 bases short and J 3 bases short, with 20 bases between. This CDR3 has 16 amino acids.

This clonotype was seen ten or more times. V is TRBV12-3 or TRBV12-4 and J is TRBJ1-1; D unresolved. V dropped 7 bases and J dropped 3 bases, with 15 bases sitting between them. The CDR3 contains 14 residues. Here the CDR3 DNA reads TGTGCCAGCATGCAAGGTCGGCGAGACACTGAAGCTTTCTTT. Residues: CASMQGRRDTEAFF.

The chain carries TRBV28 and TRBJ2-3; no clear D. V was trimmed by 7 bases and J by 2 bases, leaving 19 bases between them. Germline CDR1 is MDHEN and CDR2 is SYDVKM. The CDR3 covers 16 residues. Here the CDR3 DNA reads TGTGCCAGCACCCAGGTTATGGTACTCACCACAGATACGCAGTATTTT. It encodes CASTQVMVLTTDTQYF.

This clonotype came up many times. The V and J genes are TRBV12-3 or TRBV12-4 and TRBJ2-2, with 7 bases matching TRBD2. This CDR3 contains 16 residues. V gave up 6 bases and J gave up 2 bases; unmatched junction bases: 9. Here the CDR3 reads CASRSGTYTNTGELFF. Written as DNA, the CDR3 is TGTGCCAGCAGAAGCGGGACGTACACAAACACCGGGGAGCTGTTTTTT.